The 3 T cell receptor beta chains below all came from one sample that was sequenced in a study of shared clonotypes between healthy human individuals. Terminally differentiated effector memory CD45RA+ cells were excluded from the naive CD8 cells, which were CD45RO-negative and positively selected for CCR7. The table came from immunoSEQ multiplex PCR; TCRdb's copy has only in-frame clones and leaves some out. This table has millions of clones, roughly 91% appearing once. The source material was naive CD8+ T cells from PBMCs. The receptors here all came from a young man in good health. Some clones in this sample may be carry-over from other donors' samples.

The rearrangement joins TRBV7-9 to TRBJ1-4; D perhaps matches TRBD1 (6 bases). The CDR3 consists of 16 residues. Per the germline V gene, CDR1 is SEHNR and CDR2 is FQNEAQ (reference sequence). V was shortened by 4 bases and J by 3 bases, with 15 bases between the two germline ends. The DNA for the CDR3 is TGTGCCAGCAGCTCTTCAGGGGCGGGCGCTAATGAAAAACTGTTTTTT. Translated, it gives CASSSSGAGANEKLFF.

This rearrangement joins TRBV14 to TRBJ2-7; either TRBD1 or TRBD2 may fit D (5 bases each). This CDR3 spans 13 amino acids. V lost 5 bases and J lost 2, with 10 bases in between. Germline V gene lookup returns CDR1 SGHDN and CDR2 FVKESK. The CDR3 loop is CASSGWDPYEQYF. The DNA for the CDR3 is TGTGCCAGCAGCGGATGGGACCCCTACGAGCAGTACTTC.

The chain has TRBV18 and TRBJ2-7, with D unclear. V was trimmed by 5 bases and J by 1 base, leaving 12 bases between them. Germline V gives CDR1 KGHSH, CDR2 LQKENI. This CDR3 is 14 amino acids long. In nucleotides, the CDR3 is TGTGCCAGCTCAGATCCCGCGGCTTCCTACGAGCAGTACTTC. Translation gives CASSDPAASYEQYF.